Listed below are T cell receptor beta chains from one sample, sequenced in a study of blood T cell repertoires in COVID-19. Generated by immunoSEQ multiplex PCR, the TCRdb table keeps only in-frame clones and is missing some. The sample includes some 200,000 clones, approximately 80% of them seen just once. The sample consisted of PBMCs or T cells enriched from blood (not recorded which). The receptors were sampled from a woman between 40 and 55 years old with acute COVID-19. Both conserved end residues are part of each CDR3. The D gene is left open where the match is weak. Rows may omit the clone size; those that give it use once, few, many or a size class.

CDR3,DNA,V,size,J,D
CASSLVGGEMEPQHF,TGCGCCAGCAGCTTGGTAGGGGGGGAAATGGAGCCCCAGCATTTT,TRBV5-1,-,TRBJ1-5,-
CASSDRLLRNTIYF,TGTGCCAGCAGCGATCGACTTTTAAGAAACACCATATATTTT,TRBV7-8,-,TRBJ1-3,-
CASSEMGGPQYF,TGTGCCAGCAGTGAAATGGGGGGGCCGCAGTACTTC,TRBV6-1,-,TRBJ2-7,-
CASSPGLAGGQAGGTQYF,TGTGCCAGCAGCCCGGGACTAGCGGGGGGCCAGGCCGGGGGTACGCAGTATTTT,TRBV7-6,-,TRBJ2-3,TRBD2
CSVERPNEQFF,TGCAGCGTTGAGAGGCCCAATGAGCAGTTCTTC,TRBV29-1,-,TRBJ2-1,-
CAIRWAFGNEQYF,TGTGCCATCAGGTGGGCCTTCGGCAACGAGCAGTACTTC,TRBV10-3,-,TRBJ2-7,-
CASSFGLAGVREQYF,TGTGCCAGCAGCTTCGGACTAGCGGGAGTGAGGGAGCAGTACTTC,TRBV7-2,-,TRBJ2-7,TRBD2
CASSLARPAGGDTQYF,TGTGCCAGCAGCTTAGCGCGCCCAGCGGGGGGGGATACGCAGTATTTT,TRBV7-9,-,TRBJ2-3,TRBD2
CASSAGQASSYNSPLHF,TGTGCCAGTAGTGCGGGACAGGCGAGCTCCTATAATTCACCCCTCCACTTT,TRBV19,-,TRBJ1-6,TRBD1
CASSFSGTSGLNEQFF,TGTGCCAGCAGCTTTTCAGGGACTAGCGGGCTCAATGAGCAGTTCTTC,TRBV7-3,-,TRBJ2-1,TRBD2
CASRRQPGQSNYGYTF,TGTGCCAGTCGAAGACAACCGGGACAGTCTAACTATGGCTACACCTTC,TRBV7-2,-,TRBJ1-2,TRBD1
CASSDSAVPASYNEQFF,TGTGCCAGCAGTGACTCGGCGGTACCTGCCTCCTACAATGAGCAGTTCTTC,TRBV6-4,-,TRBJ2-1,-
CASSVTGRTTEAFF,TGTGCCAGCAGTGTAACAGGTCGAACGACTGAAGCTTTCTTT,TRBV6-2/TRBV6-3,-,TRBJ1-1,-
CATQGAGEKLFF,TGTGCCACACAGGGGGCTGGTGAAAAACTGTTTTTT,TRBV7-9,-,TRBJ1-4,TRBD1
CAISESSGTGGIHEQYF,TGTGCCATCAGTGAGTCAAGTGGGACAGGGGGAATACACGAGCAGTACTTC,TRBV10-3,-,TRBJ2-7,TRBD1
CARERDSLTNPYNEQFF,TGTGCCAGAGAACGGGACTCCCTCACCAATCCCTACAATGAGCAGTTCTTC,TRBV21-1,-,TRBJ2-1,-
CASRSGSNEQFF,TGCGCCAGCCGTTCGGGAAGCAATGAGCAGTTCTTC,TRBV5-1,-,TRBJ2-1,-
CASSIDRQGGTDTQYF,TGTGCCAGTAGTATTGATAGACAGGGCGGCACAGATACGCAGTATTTT,TRBV19,-,TRBJ2-3,TRBD1
CASSPARAGLSYTF,TGTGCCAGCAGCCCCGCCCGTGCGGGCTTGAGCTACACCTTC,TRBV3-1/TRBV3-2,once,TRBJ1-2,-